This record covers a single T cell receptor (beta chain). This clonotype was counted between two and nine times. It lacks a known antigen. No base qualities exist here, and no much larger clone lies one base off it. The data belong to a study of T cells after yellow fever vaccination (dated by TCRdb to about 2019). About the investigation overall: The SMART-Seq v4 Ultra Low Input RNA kit was used to prepare libraries from fractions with low cell numbers. To follow T-cell clones before and after primary and booster YFV17D yellow fever vaccination, bulk TCR alpha and beta repertoires were sequenced over time. Two healthy male donors made up the cohort, one aged 18 to 29 years and the other aged 30 to 40 years. Bulk PBMC replicates and cell subsets were isolated from blood drawn at multiple timepoints before and after both primary and secondary immunization. On the study overall, not on this receptor specifically: A small share of clonotypes occurred in both CD4 and CD8 compartments, likely arising from convergent recombination. Because abundant contaminating clonotypes from the bulk population could be contained in FACS-sorted repertoires, computational filtering was required. Because the study included only a couple of donors, the extent to which the findings can be generalized is limited. The secondary T-cell response was weaker than the primary response but faster, peaking on day 5 instead of day 15. After the booster, most clones that had expanded after primary vaccination were detected again (approximately 97% of CD4 and 88% of CD8), suggesting broad maintenance of memory.

Based on the germline V gene (reference sequence), the CDR1 and CDR2 sequences are SGHNT and YYREEE. Reading from cysteine to phenylalanine, the CDR3 counts 15 amino acids. Just CDR3 DNA is preserved here, 45 bases in frame from base 1. The junction shows trimming of 0 bases on V and 8 bases on J, and the gene matches do not reach 4 bases of it. Read against the paper, the sample's treatment or condition label means: live attenuated yellow fever vaccine strain. Two biological replicates of bulk PBMCs were collected at each blood-draw timepoint. A standard Ficoll-Paque protocol was used to isolate PBMCs from peripheral blood. RNA was extracted with TriZol from bulk PBMCs, CD4 and CD8 fractions, and dextramer-positive and dextramer-negative fractions. TCR cDNA was made using 5'RACE template switching, a step that added a universal primer site and unique molecular identifiers. cDNA synthesis was primed from both the TCR alpha and TCR beta constant segments. Libraries were amplified in two PCR steps, with sample barcodes and sequencing adapters added in the second step. Libraries were sequenced on Illumina HiSeq 2500 (2x100 bp) or NovaSeq (2x150 bp). On the authors' methods: MIGEC was used to demultiplex reads and collapse the reads into UMI consensus sequences, and MiXCR was used for V(D)J alignment. Using edgeR on replicate PBMC samples, clonotypes were called vaccine-responding if FDR was below 0.01 and the log2 fold change was above 5 up to day 15. Bulk clonotypes were assigned CD4 or CD8 identity according to which sequenced CD4 or CD8 repertoire held them at higher abundance. The public reads were quality trimmed at Q25 with fastp and then assembled into clones with MiXCR by TCRdb, keeping productive beta chains. Each CDR3 protein appears once, grouped with its most common genes and DNA. TCRdb assigned the V and J calls; the authors' analysis was not used. The sample records 500,000 to 650,000 distinct CDR3 sequences, less than 20% of which are singletons. The ten biggest clones cover around 15% of the sample.

The TCR sequence derives from a young man who received the YFV17D yellow fever vaccine. The rearrangement joined TRBV5-4 to TRBJ2-2, with 10 bases matching TRBD1. The sequencing here drew on PBMCs, taken roughly 5 days after the first yellow fever vaccination. The CDR3 is CASSLEGTGEGELFF. The sequenced DNA: TGTGCCAGCAGCTTGGAAGGGACAGGGGAAGGGGAGCTGTTTTTT.